This TCR beta chain was recorded in a study of radiation and T cells in renal cell carcinoma. General observations from the study: No pretreatment tumor biopsies were available for baseline clonotypes.

Comment on this clone: What it binds is unknown.

Stated treatment: 15 Gy SBRT to primary tumor, nephrectomy 4 weeks later. Nephrectomy followed 15 Gy stereotactic body radiation by 4 weeks. This table comes from immunoSEQ multiplex PCR, and its TCRdb copy is limited to in-frame clones, with some not included. Among around 16,000 clones listed, around 50% were seen once. Source: tumor tissue, taken from a patient whose treatment included radiotherapy and nephrectomy. The receptor was derived from a woman aged 55-69 years with renal cell carcinoma.

CDR3 sequence (DNA): TGCGCCAGCAGCTTGGAATGGGCGGGACAGAGGAACACTGAAGCTTTCTTT. Its translation is CASSLEWAGQRNTEAFF. The chain joins TRBV5-1 to TRBJ1-1; 7 positions agree with TRBD1. V trimming: 0 bases; J trimming: 1 base; junction bases outside the gene matches: 9. The CDR3 has 17 amino acids. Germline CDR1 SGHRS, CDR2 YFSETQ.